The 9 T cell receptor beta chains in this list originate from one sample, sequenced in a study of human T cells and chemical hapten exposure. Each CDR3 protein is one row after TCRdb ran MiXCR on the RACE reads. The sample shows roughly 49,000 distinct CDR3 sequences, around 4.1% of them seen only once. Sample time point: healthy volunteer bleed at 2 weeks. The starting material, unfractionated whole blood, was used for total RNA extraction. The sample comprised whole blood. These receptors were obtained from a female donor in good health. Some clones in this sample may be carry-over from other donors' samples.

This clonotype was counted at least ten times. V gene TRBV6-5 combines with J gene TRBJ2-3, with D uncertain. Trimming stripped 6 bases from V and 2 bases from J, with 18 bases between. This CDR3 has 16 residues. Germline V lookup: CDR1 MNHEY, CDR2 SVGAGI. The CDR3 DNA follows: TGTGCCAGCAGGTCTGGCGACTCCGACTTCACAGATACGCAGTATTTT. It codes for CASRSGDSDFTDTQYF.

This clonotype was counted ten times or more. This rearrangement joins TRBV29-1 to TRBJ1-1; D gene unclear. The CDR3 sequence is 14 residues long. Germline V lookup: CDR1 SQVTM, CDR2 ANQGSEA. The V end was cut by 5 bases, the J end by 2 bases, with 15 bases between. CDR3 protein: CSVRPDGPNTEAFF. The DNA for the CDR3 is TGCAGCGTTCGACCAGACGGTCCTAACACTGAAGCTTTCTTT.

The table lists this clonotype with many counts. CDR3 in amino acids: CASSHSQGITEAFF. CDR3 in DNA: TGCGCCAGCAGCCATTCTCAGGGCATCACTGAAGCTTTCTTT. This chain links TRBV5-1 with TRBJ1-1; a weak D match, TRBD1 (5 bases). Germline CDR1 reads SGHRS; CDR2 reads YFSETQ. The V end was cut by 4 bases, the J end by 4 bases, with 14 bases between. The CDR3 spans 14 residues.

This clonotype is judged medium-sized. V usage is TRBV20-1 and J usage is TRBJ1-1, with a tentative D call TRBD1 (5 bases). The CDR3 runs to 12 residues. V was cut by 0 bases and J by 4 bases, with 6 bases left in between. The V gene's germline CDR1 is DFQATT and CDR2 SNEGSKA (reference sequence). The CDR3 region has the DNA TGCAGTGCTAGAGAGGGGGTCACTGAAGCTTTCTTT. Translation: CSAREGVTEAFF.

This clonotype was detected many times. The chain has TRBV4-3 and TRBJ2-6; D is possibly TRBD1 (6 bases). The CDR3 consists of 16 residues. The germline CDR1 and CDR2 sequences are LGHNA and YSLEER. Trimming took off 1 base at V and 4 bases at J, with 11 bases between the two ends. CDR3 loop: CASSQVQGTGANVLTF. DNA for the CDR3: TGCGCCAGCAGCCAAGTTCAGGGGACCGGGGCCAACGTCCTGACTTTC.

This clonotype was seen many times. V is TRBV12-3 or TRBV12-4 and J is TRBJ1-4, with 10 bases matching TRBD1. This CDR3 spans 15 amino acids. Germline trimming cut 5 bases from V and 10 bases from J; bases unmatched to any gene: 10. The CDR3 reads CASSERGTGVTKLFF. The CDR3 DNA follows: TGTGCCAGCAGTGAACGAGGGACAGGGGTTACAAAACTGTTTTTT.

This clonotype appeared many times. The genes are TRBV20-1 and TRBJ2-2, with a tentative D call TRBD2 (6 bases). V was clipped by 3 bases and J by 5 bases, with 19 bases between them. CDR1 is DFQATT, CDR2 SNEGSKA, per germline (reference sequence). The CDR3 contains 16 residues. The DNA of the CDR3 is TGCAGTGCTAGGGGGATAGAAGTTGCGGGGACCGGGGAGCTGTTTTTT. Translating gives CSARGIEVAGTGELFF.

In its sample, this clonotype was seen many times. The chain joins TRBV14 to TRBJ1-2, with 7 bases fitting TRBD1. The V gene's germline CDR1 is SGHDN and CDR2 FVKESK. The CDR3 length is 16 residues. The J segment lost 3 bases and the V segment lost 4 bases, leaving 11 bases of the junction unmatched. This chain's CDR3 is CASSPTETGVYYGYTF. CDR3 nucleotide sequence: TGTGCCAGCAGCCCCACGGAAACAGGGGTGTACTATGGCTACACCTTC.

This clonotype showed up just a few times. V and J are TRBV6-6 and TRBJ1-2; 9 nucleotides agree with TRBD1. The germline CDR1 and CDR2 sequences are MNHNY and SVGAGI (reference sequence). V lost 6 bases to trimming and J lost 4 bases; unmatched junction nucleotides: 9. The CDR3 runs to 15 residues. This CDR3 is CASSNKQGAFYGYTF. In DNA form, the CDR3 reads TGTGCCAGCAGCAATAAACAGGGGGCCTTCTATGGCTACACCTTC.